The next 13 T cell receptor beta chains were all read from a single sample in a study of cytomegalovirus exposure and HLA in healthy donors. PCR employed 60 Vbeta and 13 Jbeta primers. Sequencing used immunoSEQ multiplex PCR; TCRdb keeps in-frame clones, though not all of them. Seen here are more than 150,000 clones, around 76% observed once, and the top ten hold over 2%. Sequences were obtained from PBMCs. These receptors were obtained from a woman aged 25 to 39 in good health and CMV-seropositive.

This sequence joins TRBV5-5 and TRBJ2-1; TRBD1 agrees at 9 bases. V lost 0 bases to trimming and J lost 9 bases; unmatched junction nucleotides: 4. Germline CDR1 is SGHKS and CDR2 is YYEKEE (reference sequence). The CDR3 covers 14 residues. CDR3 DNA: TGTGCCAGCAGCTTGGCACAGGGGGCCGGTGAGCAGTTCTTC. Residues: CASSLAQGAGEQFF.

The chain's CDR3 is CASKNQGAYTGELFF. The CDR3 DNA reads as TGTGCCAGTAAAAATCAGGGGGCCTACACCGGGGAGCTGTTTTTT. The rearrangement links TRBV19 to TRBJ2-2, with 8 bases identical to TRBD1. With 7 bases clipped from V and 3 bases from J, the junction kept 7 bases outside the gene matches. Germline assignment: CDR1 LNHDA and CDR2 SQIVND (reference sequence). The CDR3 extends over 15 amino acids.

This chain links TRBV4-1 with TRBJ2-7; D is possibly TRBD2 (5 bases). Germline-derived CDR1 and CDR2 are MGHRA and YSYEKL. This CDR3 comprises 16 residues. Trimming removed 0 bases from V and 0 bases from J, with 12 bases in between. The CDR3 protein is CASSQEHGISSYEQYF. CDR3 bases: TGCGCCAGCAGCCAAGAACACGGGATTAGCTCCTACGAGCAGTACTTC.

This clone was seen more than once but under ten times. The chain joins TRBV19 to TRBJ1-5; a possible D gene is TRBD1 (6 bases). V was cut by 0 bases and J by 1 base, with 10 bases left in between. This CDR3 contains 16 residues. The germline V gene encodes CDR1 LNHDA and CDR2 SQIVND (reference sequence). As DNA, the CDR3 is TGTGCCAGTAGTATAGAGACAGGAATGAGCAATCAGCCCCAGCATTTT. The encoded protein is CASSIETGMSNQPQHF.

This chain uses TRBV7-9 with TRBJ2-3; a weak D match, TRBD1 (6 bases). V shed 6 bases and J shed 0 bases, with 7 bases lying between them. The CDR3 loop spans 13 amino acids. Looked up from germline, CDR1 is SEHNR and CDR2 is FQNEAQ (reference sequence). The CDR3, as DNA: TGTGCCAGCAGGGGGGCGAGCACAGATACGCAGTATTTT. Translating it yields CASRGASTDTQYF.

The chain combines TRBV5-1 with TRBJ2-2; 8 nucleotides agree with TRBD1. CDR1 and CDR2 (germline): SGHRS, YFSETQ. After removal of 2 bases from V and 4 bases from J, the junction contained 7 bases not matched to a gene. The CDR3 is 16 residues long. DNA of the CDR3: TGCGCCAGCAGCTTCGGACAGGGAGGACGCACCGGGGAGCTGTTTTTT. Protein sequence: CASSFGQGGRTGELFF. Full variable domain (remainder filled in from reference TRBV5-1 and TRBJ2-2): KAGVTQTPRYLIKTRGQQVTLSCSPISGHRSVSWYQQTPGQGLQFLFEYFSETQRNKGNFPGRFSGRQFSNSRSEMNVSTLELGDSALYLCASSFGQGGRTGELFFGEGSRLTVL.

CDR3 in DNA: TGTGCCAGCAGTTTATTGGGCGACACCGAGCAGTACTTC. This encodes CASSLLGDTEQYF. This chain links TRBV28 with TRBJ2-7; no definite D call. The CDR3 loop spans 13 amino acids. Per the germline V gene, CDR1 is MDHEN and CDR2 is SYDVKM. The ends were cut back, 1 base at V and 6 bases at J, with 10 bases in the middle.

The chain links TRBV9 to TRBJ1-5; the match to TRBD1 covers 8 bases. In germline, CDR1 is SGDLS, CDR2 YYNGEE. J was trimmed by 6 bases and V by 3 bases; bases with no gene match: 11. CDR3 length: 16 residues. The CDR3 DNA reads TGTGCCAGCAGCGCTAGGGACAGGCAGGCGAGTCAGCCCCAGCATTTT. Protein sequence: CASSARDRQASQPQHF.

This rearrangement joins TRBV5-1 to TRBJ1-5; D remains unclear. The CDR3 is made up of 18 amino acids. V was pared by 4 bases and J by 0 bases, with 20 bases between. Germline CDR1 reads SGHRS; CDR2 reads YFSETQ. CDR3: CASSPVRWSLYSNQPQHF. Here the CDR3 DNA reads TGCGCCAGCAGCCCGGTGCGTTGGAGCCTCTATAGCAATCAGCCCCAGCATTTT.

This clone showed up just a few times. The chain joins TRBV7-9 to TRBJ2-6, with D unclear. The ends were cut back, 3 bases at V and 1 base at J, with 7 bases in the middle. The germline V gene has CDR1 SEHNR and CDR2 FQNEAQ (reference sequence). This CDR3 has 15 residues. This CDR3 is CASSFWLSGANVLTF. As DNA, the CDR3 is TGTGCCAGCAGCTTCTGGCTTTCTGGGGCCAACGTCCTGACTTTC.

The chain is built from TRBV28 and TRBJ1-1, with no clear D. The CDR3 is 13 residues long. The V gene's germline CDR1 is MDHEN and CDR2 SYDVKM. The V end was cut by 3 bases, the J end by 1 base, with 6 bases between. CDR3 region: CASSFDWNTEAFF. In DNA form, the CDR3 reads TGTGCCAGCAGTTTTGACTGGAACACTGAAGCTTTCTTT.

In its sample, this clone was seen a few times. The genes are TRBV15 and TRBJ2-5; 7 bases align to TRBD2. V trimming: 1 base; J trimming: 2 bases; junction bases outside the gene matches: 7. CDR3 length equals 16 residues. Germline values: CDR1 LNHNV, CDR2 YYDKDF (reference sequence). This CDR3 reads CATSRVGVGRQETQYF. CDR3 DNA: TGTGCCACCAGCAGAGTGGGGGTCGGGAGGCAAGAGACCCAGTACTTC.

The chain employs TRBV7-8 and TRBJ1-2; the D gene is possibly TRBD1 (6 bases). The CDR3 totals 16 residues. The V end lost 1 base, the J end lost 0 bases, and 12 bases lay between the germline ends. The germline gives CDR1 SGHVS, CDR2 FQNEAQ. As DNA, the CDR3 is TGTGCCAGCAGCTTAGTCGGAAGACAGGCTAACTATGGCTACACCTTC. Amino acid sequence: CASSLVGRQANYGYTF.